This note documents a single TCR beta chain sequence. Its antigen is undetermined. Unmatched junction bases numbered 10, after V lost 3 bases and J lost 6 bases. The CDR3 contains 16 residues. CDR1 KGHSH and CDR2 LQKENI come from the germline V gene. This entry is derived from a study of OX40 agonist ivuxolimab in advanced cancers. On the study more broadly: Every 2 weeks, patients got intravenous ivuxolimab at one of six dose levels (0.01-10 mg/kg). The study enrolled dose-escalation patients with hepatocellular carcinoma, melanoma, renal cell or head and neck cancer.

Anyone with autoimmune disease history or systemic immunosuppression was excluded. Whole-study findings and limits: Averaging showed that CD8+ T cells had more expanded clones than CD4+ did.

TCRdb's copy holds only in-frame clones and misses some; the assay was immunoSEQ multiplex PCR. This table has about 100,000 clones, around 90% appearing once. The clonotype comes from an adult with an advanced solid tumor such as melanoma, head and neck, liver or kidney cancer. Sequenced material: CD4+ or CD8+ T cells sorted from blood, taken in a trial of the OX40 agonist ivuxolimab. The chain employs TRBV18 and TRBJ2-3, with 9 bases fitting TRBD2. CDR3 DNA: TGTGCCAGCTCACCGACCCTAGCGGGACAGAGTGATACGCAGTATTTT. It is translated as CASSPTLAGQSDTQYF. The complete variable domain, with remaining parts taken from reference TRBV18 and TRBJ2-3, reads NAGVMQNPRHLVRRRGQEARLRCSPMKGHSHVYWYRQLPEEGLKFMVYLQKENIIDESGMPKERFSAEFPKEGPSILRIQQVVRGDSAAYFCASSPTLAGQSDTQYFGPGTRLTVL.